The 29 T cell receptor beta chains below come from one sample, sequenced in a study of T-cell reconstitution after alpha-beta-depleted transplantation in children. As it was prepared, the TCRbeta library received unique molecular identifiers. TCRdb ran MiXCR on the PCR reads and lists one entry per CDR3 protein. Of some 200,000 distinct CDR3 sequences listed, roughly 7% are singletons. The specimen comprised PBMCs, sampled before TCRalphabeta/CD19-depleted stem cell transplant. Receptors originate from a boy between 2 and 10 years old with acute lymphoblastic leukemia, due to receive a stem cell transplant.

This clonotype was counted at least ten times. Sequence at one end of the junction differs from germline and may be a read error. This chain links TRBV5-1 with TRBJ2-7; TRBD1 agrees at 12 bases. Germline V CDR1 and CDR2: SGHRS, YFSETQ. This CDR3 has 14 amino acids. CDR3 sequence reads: CASSPGQGAYEQYF. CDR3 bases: TGTGCCAGCAGTCCGGGACAGGGGGCTTATGAGCAGTACTTC. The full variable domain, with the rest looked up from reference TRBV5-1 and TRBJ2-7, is KAGVTQTPRYLIKTRGQQVTLSCSPISGHRSVSWYQQTPGQGLQFLFEYFSETQRNKGNFPGRFSGRQFSNSRSEMNVSTLELGDSALYLCASSPGQGAYEQYFGPGTRLTVT.

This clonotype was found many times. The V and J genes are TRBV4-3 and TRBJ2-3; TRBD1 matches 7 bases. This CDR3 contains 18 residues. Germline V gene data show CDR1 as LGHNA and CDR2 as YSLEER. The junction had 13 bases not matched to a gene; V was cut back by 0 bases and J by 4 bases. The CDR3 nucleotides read TGCGCCAGCAGCCAAGATTATAAAGGGGGCGCTTTCCCAGATACGCAGTATTTT. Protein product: CASSQDYKGGAFPDTQYF.

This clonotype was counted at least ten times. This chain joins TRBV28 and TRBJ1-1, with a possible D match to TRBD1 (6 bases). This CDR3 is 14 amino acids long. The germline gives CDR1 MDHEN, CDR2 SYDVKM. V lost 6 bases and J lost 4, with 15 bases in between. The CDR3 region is CASRPGVRSTEAFF. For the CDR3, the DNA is TGTGCCAGCAGACCAGGGGTGAGAAGCACTGAAGCTTTCTTT.

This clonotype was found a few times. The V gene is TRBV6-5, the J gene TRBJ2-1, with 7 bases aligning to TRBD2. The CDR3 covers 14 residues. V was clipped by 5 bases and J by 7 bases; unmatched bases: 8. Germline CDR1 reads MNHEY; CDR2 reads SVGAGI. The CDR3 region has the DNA TGTGCCAGCAGTCGGACTAGGGATAGGAATGAGCAGTTCTTC. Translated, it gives CASSRTRDRNEQFF.

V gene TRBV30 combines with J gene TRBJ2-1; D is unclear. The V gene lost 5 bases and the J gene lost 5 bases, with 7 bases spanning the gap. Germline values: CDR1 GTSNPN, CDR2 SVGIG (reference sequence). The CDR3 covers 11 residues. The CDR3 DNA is TGTGCCTGGTCCCGGGACAATGAGCAGTTCTTC. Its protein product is CAWSRDNEQFF.

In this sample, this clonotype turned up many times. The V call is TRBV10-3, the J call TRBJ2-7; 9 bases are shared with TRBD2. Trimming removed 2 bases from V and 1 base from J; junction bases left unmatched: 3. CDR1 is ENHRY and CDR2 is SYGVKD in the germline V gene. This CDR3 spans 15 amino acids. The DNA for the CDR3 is TGTGCCATCAGTGAGGGAAGCGGGGGGTCCTACGAGCAGTACTTC. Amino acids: CAISEGSGGSYEQYF.

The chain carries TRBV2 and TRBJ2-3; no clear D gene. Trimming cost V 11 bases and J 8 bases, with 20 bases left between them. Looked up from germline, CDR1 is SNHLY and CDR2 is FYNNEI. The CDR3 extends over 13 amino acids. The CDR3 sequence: CAGKVPRPRTQYF. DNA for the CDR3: TGTGCCGGCAAAGTGCCTAGGCCACGTACGCAGTATTTT.

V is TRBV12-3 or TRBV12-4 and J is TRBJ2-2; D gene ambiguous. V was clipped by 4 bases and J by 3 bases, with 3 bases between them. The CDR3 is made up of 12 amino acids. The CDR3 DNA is TGTGCCAGCAGTTGGGACACCGGGGAGCTGTTTTTT. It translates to CASSWDTGELFF.

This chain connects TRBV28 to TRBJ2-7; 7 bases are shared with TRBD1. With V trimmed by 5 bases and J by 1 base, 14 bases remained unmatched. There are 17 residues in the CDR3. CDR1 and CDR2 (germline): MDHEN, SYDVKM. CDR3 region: CASSQFRRQGNSYEQYF. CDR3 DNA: TGTGCCAGCAGTCAATTTCGACGACAGGGCAATTCCTACGAGCAGTACTTC.

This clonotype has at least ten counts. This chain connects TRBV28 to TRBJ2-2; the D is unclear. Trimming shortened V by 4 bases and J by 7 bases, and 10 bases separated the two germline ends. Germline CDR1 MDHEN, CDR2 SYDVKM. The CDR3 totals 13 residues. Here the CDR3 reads CASSSQEDGELFF. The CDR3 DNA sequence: TGTGCCAGCAGTTCCCAGGAAGACGGGGAGCTGTTTTTT.

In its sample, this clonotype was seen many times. The DNA for the CDR3 is TGCGCCAGCAGCACCGGACAGGGGGAAAAACTGTTTTTT. This sequence encodes CASSTGQGEKLFF. The chain uses TRBV5-1 and TRBJ1-4; TRBD1 matches at 9 bases. Germline lookup yields CDR1 SGHRS and CDR2 YFSETQ. Trimming took 4 bases from V and 8 from J; bases not matched to a gene: 3. The length of the CDR3 is 13 residues.

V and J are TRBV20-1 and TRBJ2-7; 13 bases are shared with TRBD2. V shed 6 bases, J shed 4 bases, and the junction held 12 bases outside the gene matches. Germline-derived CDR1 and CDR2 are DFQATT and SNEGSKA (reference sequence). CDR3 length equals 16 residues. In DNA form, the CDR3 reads TGCAGTGCCCTTGGACTAGCGGGGGCGGGGATTTACGAGCAGTACTTC. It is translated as CSALGLAGAGIYEQYF.

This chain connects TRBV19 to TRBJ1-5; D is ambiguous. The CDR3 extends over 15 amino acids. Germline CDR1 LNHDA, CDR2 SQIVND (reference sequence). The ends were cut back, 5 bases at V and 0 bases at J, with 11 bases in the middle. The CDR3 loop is CASSASELSNQPQHF. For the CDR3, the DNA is TGTGCCAGTAGTGCCTCAGAGCTTAGCAATCAGCCCCAGCATTTT. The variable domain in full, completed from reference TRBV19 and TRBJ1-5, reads DGGITQSPKYLFRKEGQNVTLSCEQNLNHDAMYWYRQDPGQGLRLIYYSQIVNDFQKGDIAEGYSVSREKKESFPLTVTSAQKNPTAFYLCASSASELSNQPQHFGDGTRLSIL.

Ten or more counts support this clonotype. CDR3 loop: CSARDQQSINEQYF. CDR3 DNA sequence: TGCAGTGCTAGAGATCAACAGAGTATCAACGAGCAGTACTTC. The chain joins TRBV20-1 to TRBJ2-7; D gene unclear. V was pared by 0 bases and J by 5 bases, with 14 bases between. This CDR3 comprises 14 residues. Germline lookup yields CDR1 DFQATT and CDR2 SNEGSKA (reference sequence).

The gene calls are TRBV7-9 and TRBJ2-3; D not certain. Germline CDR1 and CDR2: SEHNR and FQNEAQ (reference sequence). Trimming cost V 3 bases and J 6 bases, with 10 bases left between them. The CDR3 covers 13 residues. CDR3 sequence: CASSLGSIDTQYF. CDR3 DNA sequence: TGTGCCAGCAGCTTGGGCAGCATTGATACGCAGTATTTT.

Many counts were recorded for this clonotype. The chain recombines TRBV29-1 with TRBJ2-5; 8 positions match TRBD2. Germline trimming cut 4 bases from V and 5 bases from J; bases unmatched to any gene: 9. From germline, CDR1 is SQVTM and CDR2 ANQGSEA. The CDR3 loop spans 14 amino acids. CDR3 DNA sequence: TGCAGCGTTGTCGTCGGGAGGGCCCGGGAGACCCAGTACTTC. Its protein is CSVVVGRARETQYF.

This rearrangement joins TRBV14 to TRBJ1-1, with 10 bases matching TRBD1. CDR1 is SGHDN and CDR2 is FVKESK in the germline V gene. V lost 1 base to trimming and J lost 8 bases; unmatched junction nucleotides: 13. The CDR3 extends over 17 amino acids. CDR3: CASSQAYGGPGQGEAFF. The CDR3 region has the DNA TGTGCCAGCAGCCAAGCTTACGGAGGCCCGGGACAGGGGGAAGCTTTCTTT. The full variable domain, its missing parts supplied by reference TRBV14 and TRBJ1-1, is EAGVTQFPSHSVIEKGQTVTLRCDPISGHDNLYWYRRVMGKEIKFLLHFVKESKQDESGMPNNRFLAERTGGTYSTLKVQPAELEDSGVYFCASSQAYGGPGQGEAFFGQGTRLTVV.

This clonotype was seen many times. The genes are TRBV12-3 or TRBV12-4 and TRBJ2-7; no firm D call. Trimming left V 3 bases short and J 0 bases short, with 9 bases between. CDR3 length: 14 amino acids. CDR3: CASSLGWSSYEQYF. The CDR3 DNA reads TGTGCCAGCAGTTTGGGCTGGAGCTCCTACGAGCAGTACTTC.

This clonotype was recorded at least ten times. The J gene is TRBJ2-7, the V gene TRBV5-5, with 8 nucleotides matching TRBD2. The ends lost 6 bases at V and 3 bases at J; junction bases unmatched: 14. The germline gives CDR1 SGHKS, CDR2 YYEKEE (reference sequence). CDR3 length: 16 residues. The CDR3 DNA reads TGTGCCAGCAAAAACTCAGCGGGAGAGTCTCTCTACGAGCAGTACTTC. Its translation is CASKNSAGESLYEQYF.

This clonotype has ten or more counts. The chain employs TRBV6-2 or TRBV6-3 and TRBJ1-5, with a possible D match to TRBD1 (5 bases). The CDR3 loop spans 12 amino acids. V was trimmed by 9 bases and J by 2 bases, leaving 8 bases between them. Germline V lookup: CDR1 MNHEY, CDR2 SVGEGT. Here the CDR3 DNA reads TGTGCCAGTCTGACAGGCAATCAGCCCCAGCATTTT. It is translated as CASLTGNQPQHF.

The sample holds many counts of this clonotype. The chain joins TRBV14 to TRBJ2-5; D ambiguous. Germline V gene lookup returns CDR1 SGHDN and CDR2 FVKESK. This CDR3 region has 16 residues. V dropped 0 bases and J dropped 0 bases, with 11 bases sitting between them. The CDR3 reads CASSQDEGANQETQYF. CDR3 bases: TGTGCCAGCAGCCAAGATGAAGGCGCGAACCAAGAGACCCAGTACTTC.

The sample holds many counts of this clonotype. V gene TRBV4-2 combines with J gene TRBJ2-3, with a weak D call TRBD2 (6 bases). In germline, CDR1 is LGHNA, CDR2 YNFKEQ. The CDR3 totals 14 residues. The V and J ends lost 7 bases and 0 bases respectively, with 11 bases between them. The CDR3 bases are TGTGCCAGCACCCGGGGGATCAGCACAGATACGCAGTATTTT. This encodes CASTRGISTDTQYF.

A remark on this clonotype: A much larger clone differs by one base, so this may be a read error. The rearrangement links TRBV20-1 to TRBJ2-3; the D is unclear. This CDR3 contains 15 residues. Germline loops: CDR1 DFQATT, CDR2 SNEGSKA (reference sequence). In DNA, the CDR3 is TGCAGTGCTAGTCCCAGCAACCTCCGCACAGATACGCGGTATTTT. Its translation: CSASPSNLRTDTRYF.

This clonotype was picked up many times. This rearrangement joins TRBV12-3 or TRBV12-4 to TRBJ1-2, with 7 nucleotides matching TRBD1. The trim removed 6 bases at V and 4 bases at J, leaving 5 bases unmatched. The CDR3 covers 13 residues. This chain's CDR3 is CASRADRAYGYTF. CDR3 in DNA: TGTGCCAGCAGGGCCGACAGGGCCTATGGCTACACCTTC.

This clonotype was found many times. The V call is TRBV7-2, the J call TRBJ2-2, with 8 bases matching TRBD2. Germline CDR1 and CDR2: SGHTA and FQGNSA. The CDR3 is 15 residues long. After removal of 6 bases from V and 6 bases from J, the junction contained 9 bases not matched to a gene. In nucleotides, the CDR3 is TGTGCCAGCAGTTCCGGGACTAGTTCTTCCGGGGAGCTGTTTTTT. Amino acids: CASSSGTSSSGELFF.

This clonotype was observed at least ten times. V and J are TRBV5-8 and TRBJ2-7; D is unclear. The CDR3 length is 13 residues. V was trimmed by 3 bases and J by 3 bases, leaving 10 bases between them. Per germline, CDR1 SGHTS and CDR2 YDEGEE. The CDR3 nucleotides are TGTGCCAGCAGCTCCCTCCTCCACTACGAGCAGTACTTC. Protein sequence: CASSSLLHYEQYF.

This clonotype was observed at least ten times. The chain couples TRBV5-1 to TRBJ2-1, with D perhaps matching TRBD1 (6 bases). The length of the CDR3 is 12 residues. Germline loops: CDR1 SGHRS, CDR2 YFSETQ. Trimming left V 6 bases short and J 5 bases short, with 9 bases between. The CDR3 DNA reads TGCGCCAGCATGGACAGCGACAATGAGCAGTTCTTC. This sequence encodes CASMDSDNEQFF.

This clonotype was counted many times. DNA for the CDR3: TGCAGCGTTGAGAAACTAGCGGGGAGTGAAGAGACCCAGTACTTC. Its translation: CSVEKLAGSEETQYF. This rearrangement joins TRBV29-1 to TRBJ2-5; 10 bases line up with TRBD2. V lost 3 bases to trimming and J lost 3 bases; unmatched junction nucleotides: 7. Per the germline V gene, CDR1 is SQVTM and CDR2 is ANQGSEA. The CDR3 sequence is 15 residues long.

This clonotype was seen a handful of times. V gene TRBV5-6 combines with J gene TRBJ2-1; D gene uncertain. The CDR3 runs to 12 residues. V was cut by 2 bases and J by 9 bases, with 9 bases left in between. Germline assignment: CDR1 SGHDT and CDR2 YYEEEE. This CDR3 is CASSFGVFEQFF. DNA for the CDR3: TGTGCCAGCAGCTTTGGAGTCTTTGAGCAGTTCTTC.